Listed below are T cell receptor beta chains from one sample, sequenced in a study of blood T cell repertoires in COVID-19. Using immunoSEQ multiplex PCR, the repertoire was profiled, and TCRdb retains in-frame clones only, with some absent. Of 150,000 to 190,000 clones detected, around 80% appear once; the ten largest clones hold around 7.8%. Sequencing was performed on PBMCs or T cells enriched from blood (not recorded which). Receptor source: a middle-aged man who had recovered from COVID-19. Both conserved end residues are part of each CDR3. A D gene is named only where the DNA matches it firmly. Rows may omit the clone size; those that give it use once, few, many or a size class.

clone size | J gene | D gene | V gene | CDR3 protein | CDR3 DNA
NA | TRBJ2-2 | NA | TRBV14 | CASSQGPSHSNTGELFF | TGTGCCAGCAGCCAAGGACCTAGCCACTCGAACACCGGGGAGCTGTTTTTT
NA | TRBJ1-1 | NA | TRBV18 | CASSPPSNTEAFF | TGTGCCAGCTCACCACCGAGTAACACTGAAGCTTTCTTT
NA | TRBJ1-4 | NA | TRBV9 | CASSVGTGDEKLFF | TGTGCCAGCAGCGTAGGGACGGGGGATGAAAAACTGTTTTTT
NA | TRBJ2-7 | NA | TRBV7-2 | CASSYTGSGSYEQYF | TGTGCCAGCAGCTACACAGGGTCTGGATCCTACGAGCAGTACTTC
NA | TRBJ1-6 | TRBD1 | TRBV19 | CASSSSRDRVGNSPLHF | TGTGCCAGTAGTTCAAGCCGGGACAGGGTCGGAAATTCACCCCTCCACTTT
NA | TRBJ2-2 | TRBD1 | TRBV15 | CATSRGDRLLTRPGELFF | TGTGCCACCAGCAGGGGGGACAGACTTTTGACCCGCCCCGGGGAGCTGTTTTTT
NA | TRBJ1-3 | NA | TRBV2 | CASSVSLANSGNTIYF | TGTGCCAGCAGTGTGTCTCTGGCAAACTCTGGAAACACCATATATTTT
few | TRBJ1-2 | TRBD1 | TRBV12-3/TRBV12-4 | CASRLGQDYGYTF | TGTGCCAGCAGGCTGGGACAGGACTATGGCTACACCTTC
NA | TRBJ1-1 | NA | TRBV30 | CAWSAGFRGPRNEAFF | TGTGCCTGGAGTGCGGGATTCAGGGGTCCTAGGAATGAAGCTTTCTTT
NA | TRBJ2-3 | NA | TRBV3-1/TRBV3-2 | CASSQRGTTDTQYF | TGTGCCAGCAGCCAACGGGGGACGACAGATACGCAGTATTTT
NA | TRBJ1-2 | TRBD1 | TRBV7-9 | CASSLDSPSGQGYTF | TGTGCCAGCAGCTTAGACAGCCCGTCGGGACAGGGATACACCTTC